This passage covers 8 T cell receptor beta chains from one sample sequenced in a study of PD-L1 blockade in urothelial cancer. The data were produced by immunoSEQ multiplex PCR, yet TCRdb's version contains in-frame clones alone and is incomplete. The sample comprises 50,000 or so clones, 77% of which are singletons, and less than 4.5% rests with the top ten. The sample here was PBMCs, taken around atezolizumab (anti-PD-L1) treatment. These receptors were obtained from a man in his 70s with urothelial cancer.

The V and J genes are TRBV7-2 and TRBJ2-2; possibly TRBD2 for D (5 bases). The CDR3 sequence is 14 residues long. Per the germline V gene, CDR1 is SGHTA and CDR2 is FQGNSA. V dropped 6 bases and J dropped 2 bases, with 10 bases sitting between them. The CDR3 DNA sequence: TGTGCCAGCAGGCGGTCTAGCAACACCGGGGAGCTGTTTTTT. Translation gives CASRRSSNTGELFF. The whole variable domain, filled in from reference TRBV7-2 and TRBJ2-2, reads GAGVSQSPSNKVTEKGKDVELRCDPISGHTALYWYRQSLGQGLEFLIYFQGNSAPDKSGLPSDRFSAERTGGSVSTLTIQRTQQEDSAVYLCASRRSSNTGELFFGEGSRLTVL.

The CDR3 loop is CATFPGTSVAGELFF. For the CDR3, the DNA is TGTGCCACCTTTCCCGGGACTAGCGTGGCCGGGGAGCTGTTTTTT. The chain couples TRBV19 to TRBJ2-2; TRBD2 aligns across 10 bases. There are 15 residues in the CDR3. CDR1 is LNHDA, CDR2 SQIVND, per germline (reference sequence). Trimming took 10 bases from V and 6 from J; bases not matched to a gene: 11. Supplemented by reference TRBV19 and TRBJ2-2, the full variable domain reads DGGITQSPKYLFRKEGQNVTLSCEQNLNHDAMYWYRQDPGQGLRLIYYSQIVNDFQKGDIAEGYSVSREKKESFPLTVTSAQKNPTAFYLCATFPGTSVAGELFFGEGSRLTVL.

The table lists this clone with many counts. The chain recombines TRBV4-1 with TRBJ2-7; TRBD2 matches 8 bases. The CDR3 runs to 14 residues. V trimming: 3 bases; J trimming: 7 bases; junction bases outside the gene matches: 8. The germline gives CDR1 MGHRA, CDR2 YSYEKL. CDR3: CASSHPGGGREQYF. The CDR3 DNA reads TGCGCCAGCAGCCACCCGGGGGGGGGACGGGAGCAGTACTTC.

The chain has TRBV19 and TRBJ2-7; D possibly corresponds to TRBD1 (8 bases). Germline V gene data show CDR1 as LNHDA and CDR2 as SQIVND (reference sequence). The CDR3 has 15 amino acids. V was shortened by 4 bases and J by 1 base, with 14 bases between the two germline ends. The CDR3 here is CASSTTGGGSYEQYF. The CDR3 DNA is TGTGCCAGTAGTACCACAGGGGGAGGGTCCTACGAGCAGTACTTC.

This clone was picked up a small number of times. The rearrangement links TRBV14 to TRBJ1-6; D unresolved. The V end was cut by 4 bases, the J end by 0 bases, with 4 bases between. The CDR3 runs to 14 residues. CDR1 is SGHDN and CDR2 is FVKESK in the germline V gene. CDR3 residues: CASSPSSYNSPLHF. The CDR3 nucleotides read TGTGCCAGCAGCCCTAGCTCCTATAATTCACCCCTCCACTTT.

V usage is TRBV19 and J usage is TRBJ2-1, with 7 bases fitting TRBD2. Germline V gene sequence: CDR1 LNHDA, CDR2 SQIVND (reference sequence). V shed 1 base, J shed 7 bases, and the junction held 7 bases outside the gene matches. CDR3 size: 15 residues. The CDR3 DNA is TGTGCCAGTAGTATAGGCGGGAGAGGTAGGAATGAGCAGTTCTTC. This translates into CASSIGGRGRNEQFF.

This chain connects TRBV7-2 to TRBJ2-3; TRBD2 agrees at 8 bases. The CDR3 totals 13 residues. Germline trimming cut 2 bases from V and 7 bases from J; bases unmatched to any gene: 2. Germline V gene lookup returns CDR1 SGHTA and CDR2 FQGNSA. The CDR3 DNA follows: TGTGCCAGCAGCTTACGGGAGGGAAATACGCAGTATTTT. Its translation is CASSLREGNTQYF.

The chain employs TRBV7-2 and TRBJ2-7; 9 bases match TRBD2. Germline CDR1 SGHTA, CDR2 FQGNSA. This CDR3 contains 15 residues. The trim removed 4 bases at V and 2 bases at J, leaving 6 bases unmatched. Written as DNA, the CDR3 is TGTGCCAGCAGCTGGGTAGCGGGAGATCCCTACGAGCAGTACTTC. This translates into CASSWVAGDPYEQYF.